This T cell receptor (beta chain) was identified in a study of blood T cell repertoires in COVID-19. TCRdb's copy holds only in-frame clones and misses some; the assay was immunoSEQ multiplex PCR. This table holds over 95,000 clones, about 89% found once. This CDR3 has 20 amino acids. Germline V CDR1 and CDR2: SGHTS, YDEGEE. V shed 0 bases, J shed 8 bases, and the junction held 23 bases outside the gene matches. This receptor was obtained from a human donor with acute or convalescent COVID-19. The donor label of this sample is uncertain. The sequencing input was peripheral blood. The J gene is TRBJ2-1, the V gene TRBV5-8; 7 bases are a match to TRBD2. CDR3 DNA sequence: TGTGCCAGCAGCTTGGTTCGCGGGAGCTATGCTAGATACCTTAGCCATGAGCAGTTCTTC. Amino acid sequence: CASSLVRGSYARYLSHEQFF.